This T cell receptor (beta chain) was observed in a study of blood T cell repertoires in COVID-19. In the study overall: The United States, Italy and Spain provided the acute and convalescent COVID-19 samples. From T cells, B-cell-depleted T cells, or PBMCs came the material, which was cDNA or gDNA.

Source study methods: How many nucleated cells were present was estimated from reference gene primer amplification. TCRdb's table, derived via immunoSEQ multiplex PCR, lists solely in-frame clones and lacks some. V and J calls and clone size are given by that table; D and trimming were obtained from the DNA. The table shows over 250,000 clones, with 60% to 75% occurring only once. V was shortened by 1 base and J by 3 bases, with 2 bases between the two germline ends. The CDR3 has 12 amino acids. Germline CDR1 and CDR2: MGHDK and SYGVNS. This receptor was obtained from a woman aged 80 or over with acute or convalescent COVID-19. The sequenced material came from peripheral blood. This chain links TRBV25-1 with TRBJ2-3; D unresolved. CDR3 region: CASSESTDTQYF. Here the CDR3 DNA reads TGTGCCAGCAGTGAATCAACAGATACGCAGTATTTT. The full variable domain, with the rest looked up from reference TRBV25-1 and TRBJ2-3, is EADIYQTPRYLVIGTGKKITLECSQTMGHDKMYWYQQDPGMELHLIHYSYGVNSTEKGDLSSESTVSRIRTEHFPLTLESARPSHTSQYLCASSESTDTQYFGPGTRLTVL.